This T cell receptor (beta chain) is from a study of Ad26.COV2.S vaccination and SARS-CoV-2 variants. Germline V CDR1 and CDR2: SGDLS, YYNGEE. V dropped 4 bases and J dropped 7; count of bases not matched to a gene: 3. The CDR3 length is 13 residues. Assay used: immunoSEQ multiplex PCR; TCRdb lists only in-frame clones, some missing. This table has around 450,000 clones, 90% appearing once. The treatment was: around 19 received Ad26.COV2.S at low or high dose, single or two shots; roughly five received placebo; per-sample allocation not given. Specimens were obtained on day 63 following the first vaccine or placebo injection.

The chain employs TRBV9 and TRBJ2-7; 12 bases line up with TRBD1. This clonotype was sampled from a person between 18 and 65 years old who received the Ad26.COV2.S COVID-19 vaccine or a placebo. This sample comprised peripheral blood, obtained in a trial of Ad26.COV2.S vaccine versus placebo. In DNA, the CDR3 is TGTGCCAGCAGCCGGGACAGGGGGCTTGAGCAGTACTTC. This codes for CASSRDRGLEQYF.